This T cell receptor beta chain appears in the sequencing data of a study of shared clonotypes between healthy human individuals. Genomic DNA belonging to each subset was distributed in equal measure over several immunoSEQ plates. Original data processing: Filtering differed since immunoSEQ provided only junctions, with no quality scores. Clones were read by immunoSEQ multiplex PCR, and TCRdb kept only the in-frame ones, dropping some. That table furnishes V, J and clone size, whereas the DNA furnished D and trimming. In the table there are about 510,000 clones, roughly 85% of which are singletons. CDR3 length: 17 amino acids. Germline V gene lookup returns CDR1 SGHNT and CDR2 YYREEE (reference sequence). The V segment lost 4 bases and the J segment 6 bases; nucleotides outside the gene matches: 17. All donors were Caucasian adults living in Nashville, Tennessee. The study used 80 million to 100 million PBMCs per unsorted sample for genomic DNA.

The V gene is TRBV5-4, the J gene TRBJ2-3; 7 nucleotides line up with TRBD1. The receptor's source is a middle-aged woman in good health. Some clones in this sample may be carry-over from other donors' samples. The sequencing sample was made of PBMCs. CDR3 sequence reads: CASSLRPVTGVPDTQYF. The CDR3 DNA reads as TGTGCCAGCAGCCTCCGACCCGTCACAGGGGTCCCGGATACGCAGTATTTT.